Each of the 29 T cell receptor beta chains below was sequenced from the same sample in a study of T cell responses to AZD1222 COVID-19 vaccine. The assay was immunoSEQ multiplex PCR, and TCRdb's table has in-frame clones only and misses some. This table has about 130,000 clones, 88% appearing once. Material: peripheral blood, obtained on day 0 of AZD1222 vaccination. These receptors were collected from an adult in good health.

The chain combines TRBV18 with TRBJ2-6; 7 bases fit TRBD1. The CDR3 has 17 amino acids. V trimming: 2 bases; J trimming: 0 bases; junction bases outside the gene matches: 4. CDR1 is KGHSH and CDR2 is LQKENI in the germline V gene. CDR3 protein: CASSPGQVTSGANVLTF. CDR3 coding DNA: TGTGCCAGCTCACCAGGACAGGTAACCTCTGGGGCCAACGTCCTGACTTTC.

This clone was observed once. This rearrangement joins TRBV6-5 to TRBJ2-3; 7 bases line up with TRBD2. With 7 bases clipped from V and 4 bases from J, the junction kept 11 bases outside the gene matches. Per germline, CDR1 MNHEY and CDR2 SVGAGI. The CDR3 sequence is 15 residues long. CDR3 loop: CASNKGRGLADTQYF. CDR3 nucleotides: TGTGCCAGCAACAAGGGGAGGGGTCTCGCAGATACGCAGTATTTT.

The chain recombines TRBV29-1 with TRBJ2-7; tentative D call: TRBD1 (6 bases). Trimming removed 7 bases from V and 1 base from J, with 11 bases in between. This CDR3 is built from 12 residues. Germline assignment: CDR1 SQVTM and CDR2 ANQGSEA. The CDR3 nucleotides are TGCAGCGCCTGGGGGCAGTCCTACGAGCAGTACTTC. Translating gives CSAWGQSYEQYF.

V usage is TRBV27 and J usage is TRBJ1-4; D not certain. The V gene's germline CDR1 is MNHEY and CDR2 SMNVEV (reference sequence). The CDR3 covers 13 residues. V lost 6 bases and J lost 7, with 12 bases in between. CDR3 bases: TGTGCCAGCAGCGGGCGAAGAGGTGAAAAACTGTTTTTT. It encodes CASSGRRGEKLFF.

The rearrangement uses TRBV7-9 and TRBJ1-1; D gene unclear. The CDR3 is made up of 14 amino acids. Trimming pared 1 base from V and 10 bases from J, leaving 16 bases between. Germline CDR1 is SEHNR and CDR2 is FQNEAQ (reference sequence). The CDR3 spells CASSLVGGASGAFF. The CDR3 DNA is TGTGCCAGCAGCTTAGTGGGAGGAGCCTCGGGAGCTTTCTTT.

V usage is TRBV19 and J usage is TRBJ2-1; the match to TRBD2 covers 10 bases. The V and J ends lost 10 bases and 4 bases, in that order; junction bases with no gene match: 13. Germline V gene lookup returns CDR1 LNHDA and CDR2 SQIVND (reference sequence). This CDR3 is built from 16 residues. CDR3 nucleotide sequence: TGTGCCATCCGAATAGTGGGACTAGCGAGATACAATGAGCAGTTCTTC. This codes for CAIRIVGLARYNEQFF.

J is TRBJ1-3 and V is TRBV9; D unclear. Deletions cut 0 bases from V and 0 bases from J, with 7 bases between. Germline V gives CDR1 SGDLS, CDR2 YYNGEE. The CDR3 has 15 residues. The CDR3 nucleotides read TGTGCCAGCAGCGTAGGGGCGGTCTCTGGAAACACCATATATTTT. It translates to CASSVGAVSGNTIYF.

The chain uses TRBV28 and TRBJ2-7; no definite D call. The CDR3 sequence is 14 residues long. Germline lookup yields CDR1 MDHEN and CDR2 SYDVKM. V was clipped by 3 bases and J by 5 bases, with 14 bases between them. The chain's CDR3 is CASSFVLGTDEQYF. The DNA for the CDR3 is TGTGCCAGCAGTTTTGTGCTGGGAACAGACGAGCAGTACTTC.

The chain uses TRBV28 and TRBJ2-1; TRBD1 might be the D (6 bases). The CDR3 spans 13 residues. Germline V gene lookup returns CDR1 MDHEN and CDR2 SYDVKM. Between the trimmed V and J ends, which lost 10 bases and 3 bases, there was a span of 13 bases. The CDR3 bases are TGTGCCAACCTTTGGGACAACTACAATGAGCAGTTCTTC. Its translation: CANLWDNYNEQFF.

This CDR3 reads CASSLSSSGGFSYNEQFF. As DNA, the CDR3 is TGTGCCAGCAGCTTAAGTTCTAGCGGGGGCTTTTCCTACAATGAGCAGTTCTTC. V and J are TRBV7-2 and TRBJ2-1, with TRBD2 identical over 10 bases. Trimming removed 2 bases from V and 1 base from J; junction bases left unmatched: 8. Germline-derived CDR1 and CDR2 are SGHTA and FQGNSA. The CDR3 is made up of 18 amino acids.

V gene TRBV6-2 or TRBV6-3 combines with J gene TRBJ1-1, with D possibly being TRBD1 (6 bases). Germline V CDR1 and CDR2: MNHEY, SVGEGT. The CDR3 spans 14 residues. V was trimmed by 4 bases and J by 5 bases, leaving 14 bases between them. The DNA for the CDR3 is TGTGCCAGCAGTTGGTTAGGAGGGGGTACTGAAGCTTTCTTT. Translation gives CASSWLGGGTEAFF.

This rearrangement joins TRBV6-1 to TRBJ2-3, with a tentative D call TRBD1 (5 bases). The CDR3 runs 13 residues. Deletions cut 2 bases from V and 6 bases from J, with 9 bases between. Germline V lookup: CDR1 MNHNS, CDR2 SASEGT. CDR3 sequence reads: CASSERTKDTQYF. The CDR3, as DNA: TGTGCCAGCAGTGAAAGGACAAAGGATACGCAGTATTTT.

This sequence joins TRBV28 and TRBJ1-1; TRBD1 might be the D (5 bases). The germline V gene has CDR1 MDHEN and CDR2 SYDVKM. V was shortened by 0 bases and J by 5 bases, with 10 bases between the two germline ends. The CDR3 is 14 residues long. The CDR3 loop is CASSLWAGRTEAFF. The DNA of the CDR3 is TGTGCCAGCAGTTTATGGGCAGGGCGAACTGAAGCTTTCTTT.

The CDR3 here is CASSLAVAARVVKETQYF. CDR3 coding DNA: TGTGCCAGCAGCTTAGCGGTTGCCGCCAGGGTAGTGAAAGAGACCCAGTACTTC. The chain couples TRBV11-1 to TRBJ2-5; D is perhaps TRBD1 (5 bases). This CDR3 spans 18 amino acids. Trimming cost V 0 bases and J 3 bases, with 20 bases left between them. Germline V gene data show CDR1 as SGHAT and CDR2 as FQDESV (reference sequence).

The gene calls are TRBV4-2 and TRBJ2-7, with D possibly being TRBD2 (5 bases). The CDR3 has 14 residues. Germline CDR1 reads LGHNA; CDR2 reads YNFKEQ. With 1 base removed from V and 5 bases from J, the gap between germline ends came to 12 bases. CDR3 nucleotide sequence: TGTGCCAGCAGCCAAGCTGGAACGAGGGACGAGCAGTACTTC. Protein sequence: CASSQAGTRDEQYF.

This chain joins TRBV6-2 or TRBV6-3 and TRBJ1-2; no firm D call. CDR1 and CDR2 (germline): MNHEY, SVGEGT. V was clipped by 0 bases and J by 4 bases, with 12 bases between them. This CDR3 has 15 residues. CDR3 residues: CASSYSGSTLYGYTF. CDR3 coding DNA: TGTGCCAGCAGTTACTCTGGCAGTACTCTCTATGGCTACACCTTC.

This chain joins TRBV15 and TRBJ2-7, with 9 bases that match TRBD1. V lost 5 bases, J lost 2 bases, and 7 bases stayed unmatched. CDR3 length equals 15 residues. Germline values: CDR1 LNHNV, CDR2 YYDKDF (reference sequence). The CDR3 nucleotides read TGTGCCACCAGCCCTCGGGACAGGGAGGCCTACGAGCAGTACTTC. Translating it yields CATSPRDREAYEQYF.

The chain joins TRBV19 to TRBJ1-2, with D possibly matching TRBD1 (6 bases). The length of the CDR3 is 13 residues. Trimming removed 4 bases at V and 3 bases at J, with 9 bases between. CDR1 and CDR2 (germline): LNHDA, SQIVND (reference sequence). The DNA of the CDR3 is TGTGCCAGTAGTAGACGGACAGACTATGGCTACACCTTC. This sequence encodes CASSRRTDYGYTF. Filled out from reference TRBV19 and TRBJ1-2, the complete variable domain reads DGGITQSPKYLFRKEGQNVTLSCEQNLNHDAMYWYRQDPGQGLRLIYYSQIVNDFQKGDIAEGYSVSREKKESFPLTVTSAQKNPTAFYLCASSRRTDYGYTFGSGTRLTVV.

The J gene is TRBJ2-5, the V gene TRBV18; 10 bases map to TRBD2. Germline V CDR1 and CDR2: KGHSH, LQKENI. This CDR3 is 15 amino acids long. J gave up 5 bases and V 3 bases, and 6 bases lay outside the gene matches. Here the CDR3 DNA reads TGTGCCAGCTCACCGTCGGTAGCGGGAGGTGAGACCCAGTACTTC. Protein sequence: CASSPSVAGGETQYF. The complete variable domain, with remaining parts taken from reference TRBV18 and TRBJ2-5, reads NAGVMQNPRHLVRRRGQEARLRCSPMKGHSHVYWYRQLPEEGLKFMVYLQKENIIDESGMPKERFSAEFPKEGPSILRIQQVVRGDSAAYFCASSPSVAGGETQYFGPGTRLLVL.

The count of this clone is one. This chain joins TRBV5-1 and TRBJ1-2; D not certain. Deletions cut 4 bases from V and 6 bases from J, with 13 bases between. The CDR3 spans 13 residues. Germline CDR1 is SGHRS and CDR2 is YFSETQ. The CDR3 is CASSEAENHGYTF. DNA of the CDR3: TGCGCCAGCAGCGAGGCGGAAAACCATGGCTACACCTTC.

V is TRBV28 and J is TRBJ1-5; D possibly corresponds to TRBD1 (5 bases). V dropped 6 bases and J dropped 5 bases, with 14 bases sitting between them. The CDR3 runs 14 residues. CDR1 is MDHEN, CDR2 SYDVKM, per germline. In nucleotides, the CDR3 is TGTGCCAGCAGCCGGATAGCAGGGTATCAGCCCCAGCATTTT. Protein product: CASSRIAGYQPQHF.

In this sample, this clone turned up once. This sequence joins TRBV27 and TRBJ2-7; D call uncertain. V lost 0 bases to trimming and J lost 1 base, with 7 bases between them. From germline, CDR1 is MNHEY and CDR2 SMNVEV (reference sequence). This CDR3 has 14 amino acids. CDR3 protein: CASSLSRQSYEQYF. The CDR3 DNA reads as TGTGCCAGCAGTTTATCCAGGCAGTCCTACGAGCAGTACTTC.

V gene TRBV5-1 combines with J gene TRBJ1-3; no clear D gene. CDR1 is SGHRS and CDR2 is YFSETQ in the germline V gene. Trimming took 4 bases from V and 0 from J, leaving 8 bases between them. The CDR3 has 14 residues. The CDR3 region has the DNA TGCGCCAGCAGCCTACAGTCCTCTGGAAACACCATATATTTT. This codes for CASSLQSSGNTIYF.

The chain recombines TRBV4-1 with TRBJ2-7, with D perhaps TRBD1 or TRBD2 (5 bases each). V lost 3 bases to trimming and J lost 6 bases, with 24 bases between them. From germline, CDR1 is MGHRA and CDR2 YSYEKL. The CDR3 totals 17 residues. CDR3 amino acids: CASSHVDRAQGASEQYF. The CDR3 nucleotides are TGCGCCAGCAGCCATGTCGACCGGGCCCAGGGAGCTTCCGAGCAGTACTTC.

V is TRBV11-2 and J is TRBJ2-7; D may be TRBD2 (5 bases). This CDR3 is 12 amino acids long. Germline loops: CDR1 SGHAT, CDR2 FQNNGV. V was shortened by 6 bases and J by 7 bases, with 13 bases between the two germline ends. CDR3 in DNA: TGTGCCAGCAGTCACCATCGGGGAGAGCAGTACTTC. Translation gives CASSHHRGEQYF. The full variable domain, its missing parts supplied by reference TRBV11-2 and TRBJ2-7, is EAGVAQSPRYKIIEKRQSVAFWCNPISGHATLYWYQQILGQGPKLLIQFQNNGVVDDSQLPKDRFSAERLKGVDSTLKIQPAKLEDSAVYLCASSHHRGEQYFGPGTRLTVT.

The rearrangement links TRBV5-1 to TRBJ2-2, with 10 positions matching TRBD2. The V gene end was trimmed by 7 bases and the J gene end by 1 base; junction bases not matched to a gene: 10. CDR1 and CDR2 from the germline V gene are SGHRS and YFSETQ. This CDR3 is 17 amino acids long. The CDR3 loop is CASAQLIAGGNTGELFF. The CDR3 DNA follows: TGCGCCAGCGCACAACTCATAGCGGGGGGGAACACCGGGGAGCTGTTTTTT.

This chain uses TRBV11-3 with TRBJ1-2; TRBD1 matches 10 bases. The germline V gene has CDR1 SGHNT and CDR2 YENEEA. V lost 4 bases and J lost 9; bases outside the gene matches: 8. This CDR3 comprises 14 residues. CDR3 protein: CASSSSGTGASYTF. The CDR3 nucleotides read TGTGCCAGCAGCTCATCCGGGACAGGGGCCAGCTACACCTTC.

The chain links TRBV27 to TRBJ2-7; TRBD1 matches at 12 bases. V shed 6 bases, J shed 7 bases, and the junction held 7 bases outside the gene matches. Germline CDR1 MNHEY, CDR2 SMNVEV (reference sequence). This CDR3 comprises 14 residues. This chain's CDR3 is CASRKGQGAREQYF. CDR3 DNA sequence: TGTGCCAGCAGAAAGGGACAGGGGGCGAGGGAGCAGTACTTC.

This clone occurred once. The chain carries TRBV15 and TRBJ2-1, with D perhaps matching TRBD1 or TRBD2 (5 bases each). In germline, CDR1 is LNHNV, CDR2 YYDKDF (reference sequence). V was cut by 0 bases and J by 6 bases, with 15 bases left in between. The CDR3 spans 16 residues. The CDR3 here is CATSRDRSRDGNEQFF. The DNA of the CDR3 is TGTGCCACCAGCAGAGATCGGTCCAGGGACGGCAATGAGCAGTTCTTC. Filled out from reference TRBV15 and TRBJ2-1, the complete variable domain reads DAMVIQNPRYQVTQFGKPVTLSCSQTLNHNVMYWYQQKSSQAPKLLFHYYDKDFNNEADTPDNFQSRRPNTSFCFLDIRSPGLGDTAMYLCATSRDRSRDGNEQFFGPGTRLTVL.